This T cell receptor (beta chain) is from a study of blood T cell repertoires in COVID-19. Study information: T cells, B-cell-depleted T cells, or PBMCs supplied cDNA or gDNA.

Libraries were prepared by immunoSEQ multiplex PCR; TCRdb keeps only in-frame clonotypes and omits some of them. The profile covers roughly 130,000 clones, with more than 90% appearing a single time and roughly 5% taken by the ten largest. Seattle enrolled patients during active infection and tracked them longitudinally. V was clipped by 4 bases and J by 2 bases; unmatched bases: 4. Germline-derived CDR1 and CDR2 are LGHDT and YNNKEL (reference sequence). The CDR3 totals 14 residues. What was sequenced was peripheral blood. This sequence was found in a man aged 55 to 70 with COVID-19, enrolled during active disease. The V and J genes are TRBV3-1 (or the pseudogene TRBV3-2) and TRBJ2-5; 7 bases map to TRBD1. The CDR3 bases are TGTGCCAGCAGCCCCGGGACAGAACAAGAGACCCAGTACTTC. It is translated as CASSPGTEQETQYF.